The 17 T cell receptor beta chains presented below share a single source sample, sequenced in a study of CXCR3-negative and CXCR3-positive naive CD8 T cells. Through 5' RACE with UMI labels, the TRB cDNA libraries were prepared. TCRdb re-called the 5' RACE reads and catalogs CDR3 proteins one per entry, DNA excluded. The specimen's table records around 40,000 distinct CDR3 sequences. Sequenced: memory CD8+ T cells from blood. Receptors were obtained from a human donor in good health. Some clones in this sample may be carry-over from other donors' samples.

The chain employs TRBV12-3 or TRBV12-4 and TRBJ2-1; with no DNA, the TCRdb D assignment of TRBD2 cannot be verified. This CDR3 spans 14 amino acids. The CDR3 sequence is CASSGRAAYNEQFF.

The genes are TRBV29-1 and TRBJ2-2; TCRdb's D call of TRBD1 is untestable without DNA. Germline assignment: CDR1 SQVTM and CDR2 ANQGSEA. CDR3 size: 14 residues. CDR3: CSVETGENTGELFF.

The J gene is TRBJ2-2, the V gene TRBV6-2 or TRBV6-3. CDR1 and CDR2 from the germline V gene are MNHEY and SVGEGT. CDR3 size: 12 residues. The CDR3 reads CASSEFGGELFF.

The chain uses TRBV28 and TRBJ1-5; there is no DNA to check the TCRdb D call of TRBD1. The CDR3 is 15 amino acids. Germline V gene sequence: CDR1 MDHEN, CDR2 SYDVKM. CDR3 amino acids: CASSLLGQLNQPQHF.

This chain links TRBV9 with TRBJ2-7; TCRdb reports TRBD1, a call that lacks DNA to check it against. The CDR3 length is 15 residues. Germline V gene lookup returns CDR1 SGDLS and CDR2 YYNGEE. CDR3 in amino acids: CASSVDSGSPYEQYF.

The chain uses TRBV4-2 and TRBJ2-7; TCRdb gives TRBD2 as the D gene, but with no DNA this cannot be confirmed. The CDR3 is 12 amino acids. CDR1 and CDR2 from the germline V gene are LGHNA and YNFKEQ. The CDR3 spells CASSQGAGGQYF.

The rearrangement links TRBV7-6 to TRBJ2-2; TCRdb names TRBD1, which stays unverified in the absence of DNA. The CDR3 extends over 15 amino acids. CDR1 SGHVS and CDR2 FNYEAQ come from the germline V gene. Here the CDR3 reads CASSPGTENTGELFF.

The gene calls are TRBV7-9 and TRBJ2-7; as DNA is missing, the TRBD2 call by TCRdb cannot be tested. Germline assignment: CDR1 SEHNR and CDR2 FQNEAQ (reference sequence). This CDR3 region has 14 residues. CDR3 residues: CASSPPGQPYEQYF.

The rearrangement joins TRBV15 to TRBJ1-5. This CDR3 spans 18 amino acids. Looked up from germline, CDR1 is LNHNV and CDR2 is YYDKDF (reference sequence). The CDR3 region is CATSRGFDTLSSNQPQHF. The entire variable domain, with the rest obtained from reference TRBV15 and TRBJ1-5, is as follows: DAMVIQNPRYQVTQFGKPVTLSCSQTLNHNVMYWYQQKSSQAPKLLFHYYDKDFNNEADTPDNFQSRRPNTSFCFLDIRSPGLGDTAMYLCATSRGFDTLSSNQPQHFGDGTRLSIL.

This chain uses TRBV29-1 with TRBJ2-2; TCRdb returns TRBD1, unconfirmable since there is no DNA. The CDR3 has 13 residues. Per the germline V gene, CDR1 is SQVTM and CDR2 is ANQGSEA. CDR3 region: CSGRGMDTGELFF.

J is TRBJ1-1 and V is TRBV6-4; checking the TCRdb D call of TRBD1 is not possible without DNA. Germline V gene sequence: CDR1 MRHNA, CDR2 SNTAGT. This CDR3 has 13 amino acids. Here the CDR3 reads CASSETGYTEAFF.

The genes are TRBV12-3 or TRBV12-4 and TRBJ2-3; TCRdb designates TRBD1, a call that cannot be tested without DNA. The CDR3 is made up of 15 amino acids. Here the CDR3 reads CASSLDSYSQIEQYF.

The CDR3 region is CASSSRQWAKYEQYF. This chain uses TRBV13 with TRBJ2-7; without DNA, the TCRdb call of TRBD1 cannot be checked. Germline loops: CDR1 PRHDT, CDR2 FYEKMQ (reference sequence). The CDR3 length is 15 residues.

The rearrangement joins TRBV29-1 to TRBJ1-1. Germline assignment: CDR1 SQVTM and CDR2 ANQGSEA. The CDR3 runs 11 residues. The CDR3 protein is CSVDRNTEAFF.

The chain couples TRBV7-9 to TRBJ2-1. The CDR3 extends over 12 amino acids. Germline lookup yields CDR1 SEHNR and CDR2 FQNEAQ (reference sequence). CDR3: CASSLELNEQFF.

The rearrangement uses TRBV15 and TRBJ2-5; checking the TCRdb D call of TRBD1 is not possible without DNA. This CDR3 is built from 13 residues. Germline V CDR1 and CDR2: LNHNV, YYDKDF (reference sequence). The CDR3 protein is CATRKQGWETQYF. The full variable domain, rest sourced from reference TRBV15 and TRBJ2-5, is DAMVIQNPRYQVTQFGKPVTLSCSQTLNHNVMYWYQQKSSQAPKLLFHYYDKDFNNEADTPDNFQSRRPNTSFCFLDIRSPGLGDTAMYLCATRKQGWETQYFGPGTRLLVL.

The V and J genes are TRBV20-1 and TRBJ1-1; the TCRdb D gene call, TRBD1, has no DNA to confirm it. Germline values: CDR1 DFQATT, CDR2 SNEGSKA (reference sequence). There are 14 residues in the CDR3. CDR3 region: CSAPYGQGHTEAFF.